This TCR beta chain emerged from a study of preoperative IRX-2 immunotherapy in early breast cancer (dated by TCRdb to the late 2010s). With respect to this clone: It has no known antigen specificity. Base qualities are missing; no much larger clone stands one base away.

The treatment or condition label, read with the paper, signifies: preoperative locoregional IRX-2 cytokine immunotherapy. The samples were obtained from a phase Ib study that tested preoperative, locoregional IRX-2 cytokine immunotherapy meant to prime immune responses. Before surgery, IRX-2 was given to the donors, who were patients with early-stage breast cancer. The library was built by means of the immunoSEQ multiplex PCR assay. The clones in this table, taken by TCRdb from immuneACCESS, are in-frame only. Not every clone is retained; where verified, under half of the shortfall comes from an unresolved V gene, and the cause of the rest is unknown. This sample lists 34,000 or so clones; 75% to 90% were detected once. The top ten clones comprise around 2.5% of the sample. This TCR was recovered from a human donor with breast cancer. This material consisted of lymph node tissue, taken from a patient treated with IRX-2 immunotherapy.

This receptor carries the CDR3 CASSLSAAAYNEQFF. The sequenced DNA: TGCGCCAGCAGCTTGTCGGCGGCCGCCTACAATGAGCAGTTCTTC. The V and J segments used are TRBV5-1 and TRBJ2-1, with the D gene not clear enough to name. V is shortened by 1 base, J by 2 bases, and the region joining them spans 10 bases. The CDR3 spans 15 residues, from the cysteine through the phenylalanine. Just the 45-base CDR3 DNA is kept, in frame starting at base 1. CDR1 and CDR2 (SGHRS, YFSETQ) derive from the germline V gene. The CDR3, completed at both ends by the reference TRBV5-1 and TRBJ2-1 genes, gives the full variable domain KAGVTQTPRYLIKTRGQQVTLSCSPISGHRSVSWYQQTPGQGLQFLFEYFSETQRNKGNFPGRFSGRQFSNSRSEMNVSTLELGDSALYLCASSLSAAAYNEQFFGPGTRLTVL.